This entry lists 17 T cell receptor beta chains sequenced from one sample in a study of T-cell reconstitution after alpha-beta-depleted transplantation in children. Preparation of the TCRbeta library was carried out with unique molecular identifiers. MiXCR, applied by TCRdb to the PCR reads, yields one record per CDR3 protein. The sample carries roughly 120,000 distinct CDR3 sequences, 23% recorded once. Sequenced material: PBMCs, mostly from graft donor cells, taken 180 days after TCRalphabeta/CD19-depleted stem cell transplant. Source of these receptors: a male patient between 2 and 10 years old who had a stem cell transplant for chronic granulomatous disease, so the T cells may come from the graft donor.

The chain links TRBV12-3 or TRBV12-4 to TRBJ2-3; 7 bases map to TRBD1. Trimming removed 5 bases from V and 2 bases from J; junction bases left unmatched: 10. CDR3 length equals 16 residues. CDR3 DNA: TGTGCCAGCAGTCCCTCGGACAGGAAGGTCACAGATACGCAGTATTTT. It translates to CASSPSDRKVTDTQYF.

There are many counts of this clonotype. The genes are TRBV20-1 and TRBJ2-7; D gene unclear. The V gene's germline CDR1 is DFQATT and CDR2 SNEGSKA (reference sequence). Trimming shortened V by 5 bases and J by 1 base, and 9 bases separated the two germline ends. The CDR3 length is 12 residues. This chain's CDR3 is CSAYSGSYEQYF. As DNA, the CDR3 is TGCAGTGCTTACTCAGGTTCCTACGAGCAGTACTTC.

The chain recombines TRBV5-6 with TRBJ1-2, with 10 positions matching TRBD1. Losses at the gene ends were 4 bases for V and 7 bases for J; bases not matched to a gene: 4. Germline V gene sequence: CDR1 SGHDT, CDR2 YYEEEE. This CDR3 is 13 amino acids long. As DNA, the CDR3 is TGTGCCAGCAGCGCGGGACAGGGGTTTGGCTACACCTTC. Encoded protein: CASSAGQGFGYTF.

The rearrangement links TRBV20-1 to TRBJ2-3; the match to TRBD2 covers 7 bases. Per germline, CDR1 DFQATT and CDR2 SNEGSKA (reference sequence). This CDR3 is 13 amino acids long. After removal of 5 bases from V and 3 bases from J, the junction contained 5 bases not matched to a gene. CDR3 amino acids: CSAYGGGTDTQYF. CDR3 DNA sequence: TGCAGTGCTTACGGCGGGGGAACAGATACGCAGTATTTT.

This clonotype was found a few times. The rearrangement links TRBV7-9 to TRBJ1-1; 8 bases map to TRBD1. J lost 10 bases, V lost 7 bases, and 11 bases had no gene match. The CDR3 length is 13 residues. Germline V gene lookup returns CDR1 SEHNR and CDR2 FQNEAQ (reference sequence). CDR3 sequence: CASTYQGAKRAFF. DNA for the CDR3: TGTGCCAGCACCTACCAGGGGGCGAAGAGAGCTTTCTTT.

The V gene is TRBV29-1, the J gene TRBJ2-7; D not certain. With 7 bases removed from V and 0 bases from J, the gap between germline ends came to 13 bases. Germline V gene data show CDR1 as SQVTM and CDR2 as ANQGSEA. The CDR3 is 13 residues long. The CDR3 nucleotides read TGCAGCGCCCTAGGGTCTGGCTCCTACGAGCAGTACTTC. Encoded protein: CSALGSGSYEQYF.

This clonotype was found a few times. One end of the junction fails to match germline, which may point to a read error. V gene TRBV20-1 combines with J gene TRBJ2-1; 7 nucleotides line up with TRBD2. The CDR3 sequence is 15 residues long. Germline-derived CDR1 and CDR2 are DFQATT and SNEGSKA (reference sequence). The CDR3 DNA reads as TGCTGTGCTAGACTGCGGGAGAGTCCCTACAATGAGCAGTTCTTC. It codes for CCARLRESPYNEQFF.

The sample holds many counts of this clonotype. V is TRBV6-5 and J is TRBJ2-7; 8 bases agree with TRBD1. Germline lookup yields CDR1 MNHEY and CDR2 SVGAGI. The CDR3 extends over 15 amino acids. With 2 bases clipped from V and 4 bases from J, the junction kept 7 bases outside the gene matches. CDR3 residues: CASSYLQGEGYEQYF. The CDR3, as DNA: TGTGCCAGCAGTTACCTACAGGGGGAAGGGTACGAGCAGTACTTC.

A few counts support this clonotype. CDR3 coding DNA: TGCAGCGTATTGACAGGGAGCTCCTACGAGCAGTACTTC. Translating it yields CSVLTGSSYEQYF. V is TRBV29-1 and J is TRBJ2-7, with 7 nucleotides matching TRBD1. Per the germline V gene, CDR1 is SQVTM and CDR2 is ANQGSEA. CDR3 length equals 13 residues. Losses at the gene ends were 6 bases for V and 0 bases for J; bases not matched to a gene: 5.

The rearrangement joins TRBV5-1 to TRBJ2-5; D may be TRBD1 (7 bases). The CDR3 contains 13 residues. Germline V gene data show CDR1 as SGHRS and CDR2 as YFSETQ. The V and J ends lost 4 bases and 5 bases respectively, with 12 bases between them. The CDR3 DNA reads TGCGCCAGCAGCCCGCCAGGGGGGGAGACCCAGTACTTC. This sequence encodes CASSPPGGETQYF.

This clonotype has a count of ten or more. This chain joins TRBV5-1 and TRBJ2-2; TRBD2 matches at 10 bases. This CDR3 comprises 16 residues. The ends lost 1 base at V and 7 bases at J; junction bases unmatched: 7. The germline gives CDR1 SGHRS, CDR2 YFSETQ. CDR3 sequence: CASSLFLAGDIGELFF. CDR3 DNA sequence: TGCGCCAGCAGCTTGTTTCTAGCGGGAGACATCGGGGAGCTGTTTTTT.

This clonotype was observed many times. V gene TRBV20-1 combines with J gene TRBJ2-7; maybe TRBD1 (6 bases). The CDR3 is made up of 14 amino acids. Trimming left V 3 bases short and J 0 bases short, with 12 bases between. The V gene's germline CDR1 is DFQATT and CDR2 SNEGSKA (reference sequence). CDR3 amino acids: CSASGLTGSYEQYF. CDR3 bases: TGCAGTGCTAGTGGGCTGACAGGCTCCTACGAGCAGTACTTC.

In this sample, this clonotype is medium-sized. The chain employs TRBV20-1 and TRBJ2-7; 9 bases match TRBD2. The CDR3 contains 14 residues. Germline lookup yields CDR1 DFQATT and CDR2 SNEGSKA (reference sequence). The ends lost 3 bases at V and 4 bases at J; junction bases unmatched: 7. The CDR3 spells CSARGGLAPYEQYF. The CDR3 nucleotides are TGCAGTGCTAGGGGGGGACTAGCTCCGTACGAGCAGTACTTC.

The DNA of the CDR3 is TGTGCCAGCAGTTTGAGACTAGCGGGGTACAATGAGCAGTTCTTC. It yields the protein CASSLRLAGYNEQFF. The chain has TRBV6-5 and TRBJ2-1; 11 bases agree with TRBD2. The V gene's germline CDR1 is MNHEY and CDR2 SVGAGI. V lost 4 bases, J lost 4 bases, and 3 bases stayed unmatched. This CDR3 has 15 amino acids.

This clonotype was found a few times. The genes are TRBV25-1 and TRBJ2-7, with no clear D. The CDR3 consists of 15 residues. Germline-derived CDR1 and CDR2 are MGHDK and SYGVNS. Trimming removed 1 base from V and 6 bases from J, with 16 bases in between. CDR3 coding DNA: TGTGCCAGCAGTGAATCGTTCGGCTCACTGGGCGAGCAGTACTTC. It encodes CASSESFGSLGEQYF.

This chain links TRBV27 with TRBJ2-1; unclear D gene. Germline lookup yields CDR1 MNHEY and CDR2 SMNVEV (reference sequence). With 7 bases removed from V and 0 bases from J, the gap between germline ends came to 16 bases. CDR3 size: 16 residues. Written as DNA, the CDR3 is TGTGCCAGCAATCGCGGCCTCTCGGCCTCCTACAATGAGCAGTTCTTC. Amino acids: CASNRGLSASYNEQFF.

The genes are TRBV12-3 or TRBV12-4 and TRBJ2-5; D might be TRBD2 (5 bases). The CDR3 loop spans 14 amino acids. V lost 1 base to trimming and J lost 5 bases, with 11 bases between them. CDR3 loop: CASSLVGSAETQYF. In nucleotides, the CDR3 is TGTGCCAGCAGTTTAGTTGGTAGCGCGGAGACCCAGTACTTC.